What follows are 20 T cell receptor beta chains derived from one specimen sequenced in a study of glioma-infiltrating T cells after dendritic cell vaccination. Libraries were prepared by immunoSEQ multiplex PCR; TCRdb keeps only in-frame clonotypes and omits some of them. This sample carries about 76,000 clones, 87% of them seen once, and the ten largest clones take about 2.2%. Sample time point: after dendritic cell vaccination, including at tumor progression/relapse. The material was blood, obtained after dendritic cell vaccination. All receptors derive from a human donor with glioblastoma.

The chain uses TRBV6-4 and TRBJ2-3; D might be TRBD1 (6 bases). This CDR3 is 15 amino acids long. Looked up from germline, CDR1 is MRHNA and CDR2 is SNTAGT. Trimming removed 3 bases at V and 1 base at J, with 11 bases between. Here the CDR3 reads CASSEQGWGTDTQYF. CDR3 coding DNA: TGTGCCAGCAGTGAACAGGGTTGGGGCACAGATACGCAGTATTTT.

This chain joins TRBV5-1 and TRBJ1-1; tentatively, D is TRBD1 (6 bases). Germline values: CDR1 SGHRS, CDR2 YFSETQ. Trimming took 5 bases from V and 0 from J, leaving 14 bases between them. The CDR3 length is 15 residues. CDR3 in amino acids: CASSSGQLMNTEAFF. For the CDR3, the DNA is TGCGCCAGCAGTTCAGGACAGCTCATGAACACTGAAGCTTTCTTT.

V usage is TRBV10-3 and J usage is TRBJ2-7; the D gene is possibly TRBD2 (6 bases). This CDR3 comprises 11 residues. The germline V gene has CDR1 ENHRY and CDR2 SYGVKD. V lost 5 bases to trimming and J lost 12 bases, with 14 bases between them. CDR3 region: CAISTPGLWYF. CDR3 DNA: TGTGCCATCAGTACGCCGGGACTCTGGTACTTC.

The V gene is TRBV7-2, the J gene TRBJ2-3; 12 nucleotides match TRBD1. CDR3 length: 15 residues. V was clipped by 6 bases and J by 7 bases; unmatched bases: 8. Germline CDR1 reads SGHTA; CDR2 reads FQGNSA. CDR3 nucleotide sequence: TGTGCCAGCAGTAGGGACAGGGGGCGTACTTATACGCAGTATTTT. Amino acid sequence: CASSRDRGRTYTQYF.

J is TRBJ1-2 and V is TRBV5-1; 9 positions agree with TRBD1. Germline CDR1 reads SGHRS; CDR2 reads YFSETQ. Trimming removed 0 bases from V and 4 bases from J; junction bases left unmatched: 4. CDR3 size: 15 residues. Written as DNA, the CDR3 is TGCGCCAGCAGCTTGGAGGGACAGGGTGGCTATGGCTACACCTTC. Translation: CASSLEGQGGYGYTF.

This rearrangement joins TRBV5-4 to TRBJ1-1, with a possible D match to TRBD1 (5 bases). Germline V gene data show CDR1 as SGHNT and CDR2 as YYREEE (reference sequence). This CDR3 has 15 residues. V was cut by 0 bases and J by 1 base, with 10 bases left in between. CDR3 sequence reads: CASSLVAGRNTEAFF. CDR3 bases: TGTGCCAGCAGCTTGGTGGCAGGGCGGAACACTGAAGCTTTCTTT.

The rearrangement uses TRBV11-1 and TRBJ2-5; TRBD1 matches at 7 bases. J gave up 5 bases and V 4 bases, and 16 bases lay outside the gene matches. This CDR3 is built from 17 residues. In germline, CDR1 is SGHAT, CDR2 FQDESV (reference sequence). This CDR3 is CASSSGLGGPKWETQYF. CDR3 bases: TGTGCCAGCAGCTCTGGGTTAGGGGGCCCTAAATGGGAGACCCAGTACTTC.

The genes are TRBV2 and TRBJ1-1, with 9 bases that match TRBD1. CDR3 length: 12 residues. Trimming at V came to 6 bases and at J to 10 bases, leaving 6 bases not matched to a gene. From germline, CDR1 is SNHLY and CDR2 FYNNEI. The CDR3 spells CASSLGDRAAFF. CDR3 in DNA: TGTGCCAGCAGCTTAGGGGACAGGGCAGCTTTCTTT. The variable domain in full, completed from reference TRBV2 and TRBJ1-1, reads EPEVTQTPSHQVTQMGQEVILRCVPISNHLYFYWYRQILGQKVEFLVSFYNNEISEKSEIFDDQFSVERPDGSNFTLKIRSTKLEDSAMYFCASSLGDRAAFFGQGTRLTVV.

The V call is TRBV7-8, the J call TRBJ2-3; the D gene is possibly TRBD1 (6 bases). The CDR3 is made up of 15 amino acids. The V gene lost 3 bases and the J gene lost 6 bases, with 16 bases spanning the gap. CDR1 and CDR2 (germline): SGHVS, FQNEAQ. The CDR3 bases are TGTGCCAGCAGCTTCATACCGGGGCAGGGGGATACGCAGTATTTT. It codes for CASSFIPGQGDTQYF. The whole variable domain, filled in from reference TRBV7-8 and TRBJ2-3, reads GAGVSQSPRYKVAKRGQDVALRCDPISGHVSLFWYQQALGQGPEFLTYFQNEAQLDKSGLPSDRFFAERPEGSVSTLKIQRTQQEDSAVYLCASSFIPGQGDTQYFGPGTRLTVL.

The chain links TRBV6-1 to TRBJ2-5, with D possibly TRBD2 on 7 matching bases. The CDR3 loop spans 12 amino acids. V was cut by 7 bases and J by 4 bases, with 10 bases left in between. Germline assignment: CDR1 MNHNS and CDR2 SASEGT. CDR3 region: CASTGGAETQYF. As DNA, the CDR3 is TGTGCCAGCACGGGGGGCGCAGAGACCCAGTACTTC.

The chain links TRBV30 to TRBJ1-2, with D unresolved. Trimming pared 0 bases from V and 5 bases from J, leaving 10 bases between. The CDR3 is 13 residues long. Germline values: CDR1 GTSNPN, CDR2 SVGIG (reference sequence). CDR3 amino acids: CAWSVRPGYGYTF. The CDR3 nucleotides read TGTGCCTGGAGTGTACGGCCGGGGTATGGCTACACCTTC.

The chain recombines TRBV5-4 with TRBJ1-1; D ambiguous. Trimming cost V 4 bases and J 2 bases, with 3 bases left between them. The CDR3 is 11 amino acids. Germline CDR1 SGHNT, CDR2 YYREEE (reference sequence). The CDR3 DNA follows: TGTGCCAGCAGCCTCAACACTGAAGCTTTCTTT. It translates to CASSLNTEAFF.

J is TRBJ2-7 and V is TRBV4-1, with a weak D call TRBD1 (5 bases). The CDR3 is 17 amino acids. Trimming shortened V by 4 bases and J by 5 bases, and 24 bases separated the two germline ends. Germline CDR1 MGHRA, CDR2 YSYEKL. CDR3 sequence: CASSPLRWQGGPNEQYF. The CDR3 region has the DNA TGCGCCAGCAGCCCCCTCCGGTGGCAGGGTGGTCCCAACGAGCAGTACTTC.

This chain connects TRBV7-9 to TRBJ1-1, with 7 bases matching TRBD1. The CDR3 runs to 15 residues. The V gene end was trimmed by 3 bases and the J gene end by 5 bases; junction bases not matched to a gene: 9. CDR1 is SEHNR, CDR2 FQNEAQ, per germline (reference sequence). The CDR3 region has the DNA TGTGCCAGCAGCTTTCAGGGGGGAGCGGGTACTGAAGCTTTCTTT. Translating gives CASSFQGGAGTEAFF.

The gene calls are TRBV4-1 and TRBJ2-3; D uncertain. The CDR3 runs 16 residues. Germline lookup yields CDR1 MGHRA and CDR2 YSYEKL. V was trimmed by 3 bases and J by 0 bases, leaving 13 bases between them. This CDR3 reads CASSQKLPESTDTQYF. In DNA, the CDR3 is TGCGCCAGCAGCCAGAAACTACCCGAGAGCACAGATACGCAGTATTTT.

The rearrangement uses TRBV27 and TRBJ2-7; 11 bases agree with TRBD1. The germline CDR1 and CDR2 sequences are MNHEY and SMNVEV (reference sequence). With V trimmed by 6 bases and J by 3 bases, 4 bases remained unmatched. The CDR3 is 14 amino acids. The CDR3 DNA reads TGTGCCAGCAGCCCCGGGACAGGGGGCTACGAGCAGTACTTC. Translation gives CASSPGTGGYEQYF.

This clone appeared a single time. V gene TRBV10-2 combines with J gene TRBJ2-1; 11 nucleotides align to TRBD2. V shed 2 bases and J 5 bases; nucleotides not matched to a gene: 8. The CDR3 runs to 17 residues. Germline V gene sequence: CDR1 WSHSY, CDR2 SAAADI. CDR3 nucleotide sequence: TGCGCCAGCAGTGAGGAGACTAGCGGGAAAGGGCACAATGAGCAGTTCTTC. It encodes CASSEETSGKGHNEQFF.

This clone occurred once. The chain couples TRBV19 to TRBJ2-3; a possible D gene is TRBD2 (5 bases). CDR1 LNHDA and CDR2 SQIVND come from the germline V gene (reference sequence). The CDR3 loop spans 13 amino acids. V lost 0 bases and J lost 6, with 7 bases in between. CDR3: CASSIERGDTQYF. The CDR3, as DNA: TGTGCCAGTAGTATAGAACGCGGGGATACGCAGTATTTT.

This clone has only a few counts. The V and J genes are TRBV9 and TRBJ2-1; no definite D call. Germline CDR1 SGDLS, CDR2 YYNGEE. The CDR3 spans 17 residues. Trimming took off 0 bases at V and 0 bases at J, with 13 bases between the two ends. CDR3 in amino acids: CASSVGADPFSYNEQFF. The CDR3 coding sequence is TGTGCCAGCAGCGTAGGGGCTGATCCCTTCTCCTACAATGAGCAGTTCTTC.

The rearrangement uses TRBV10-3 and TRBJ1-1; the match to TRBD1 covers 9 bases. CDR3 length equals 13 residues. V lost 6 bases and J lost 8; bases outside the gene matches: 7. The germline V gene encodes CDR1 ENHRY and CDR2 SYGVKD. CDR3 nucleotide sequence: TGTGCCATCAGCTCAGACAGGGGGAGGGAAGCTTTCTTT. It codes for CAISSDRGREAFF.